Below are 32 T cell receptor beta chains sequenced from a single sample in a study of human T cells and chemical hapten exposure. MiXCR was run by TCRdb on the RACE reads, yielding one entry per CDR3 protein. The sample holds around 380,000 distinct CDR3 sequences, around 5.5% seen once. As for time point: pre-sensitization, week 0. Indicated treatment: therapeutic diphenylcyclopropenone sensitization with weekly scalp DPC. Sequenced here: whole blood, sampled in connection with sensitization to the hapten diphenylcyclopropenone (DPC). Receptor source: a woman younger than 30 with alopecia areata. Some clones in this sample may be carry-over from other donors' samples.

This clonotype was seen ten or more times. The chain has TRBV7-8 and TRBJ2-5, with 13 bases aligning to TRBD2. Losses at the gene ends were 5 bases for V and 7 bases for J; bases not matched to a gene: 10. The CDR3 has 16 residues. Germline CDR1 SGHVS, CDR2 FQNEAQ. The CDR3 spells CASSRPTSGGYGTQYF. The CDR3, as DNA: TGTGCCAGCAGCCGTCCGACTAGCGGGGGGTATGGGACCCAGTACTTC.

This chain joins TRBV28 and TRBJ1-2; 7 bases map to TRBD1. Germline loops: CDR1 MDHEN, CDR2 SYDVKM. CDR3 length: 15 residues. V shed 5 bases and J 7 bases; nucleotides not matched to a gene: 13. CDR3 DNA: TGTGCCAGCAGTACCCCCGGCCGACAGGGTAGTGGCTACACCTTC. Protein: CASSTPGRQGSGYTF.

This clonotype was counted between two and nine times. The genes are TRBV6-5 and TRBJ1-1; the match to TRBD1 covers 9 bases. Germline V gene data show CDR1 as MNHEY and CDR2 as SVGAGI. V trimming: 4 bases; J trimming: 2 bases; junction bases outside the gene matches: 5. The length of the CDR3 is 15 residues. In DNA, the CDR3 is TGTGCCAGCAGTTTCCCGGGACAGGGTAACACTGAAGCTTTCTTT. It codes for CASSFPGQGNTEAFF.

Ten or more counts support this clonotype. The V call is TRBV28, the J call TRBJ1-1, with TRBD1 matching 7 bases. Germline V gene lookup returns CDR1 MDHEN and CDR2 SYDVKM. Trimming at V came to 5 bases and at J to 10 bases, leaving 16 bases not matched to a gene. The CDR3 covers 15 residues. The CDR3 bases are TGTGCCAGCAGTCTTTTAACCGGGACAGCCTTGGGAGCTTTCTTT. This translates into CASSLLTGTALGAFF.

This clonotype has only a few counts. The rearrangement joins TRBV6-5 to TRBJ2-3; 7 bases are shared with TRBD2. The length of the CDR3 is 14 residues. Looked up from germline, CDR1 is MNHEY and CDR2 is SVGAGI. J was trimmed by 0 bases and V by 6 bases; bases with no gene match: 3. The CDR3 DNA reads TGTGCCAGCAGGGCGGGAGTAAGCACAGATACGCAGTATTTT. This translates into CASRAGVSTDTQYF.

This chain connects TRBV6-2 or TRBV6-3 to TRBJ1-5; no firm D call. V lost 5 bases, J lost 6 bases, and 8 bases lay in between. Per the germline V gene, CDR1 is MNHEY and CDR2 is SVGEGT. This CDR3 spans 12 amino acids. The CDR3 loop is CASSRFIQPQHF. The CDR3 DNA reads as TGTGCCAGCAGTCGTTTTATTCAGCCCCAGCATTTT.

This clonotype has at least ten counts. The chain joins TRBV15 to TRBJ1-6; D gene unclear. Germline V lookup: CDR1 LNHNV, CDR2 YYDKDF (reference sequence). The CDR3 is 20 amino acids. Trimming removed 0 bases from V and 6 bases from J, with 24 bases in between. The CDR3 DNA follows: TGTGCCACCAGCAGAGATCTCTTGGCCCCTCCTCCACACCTTAATTCACCCCTCCACTTT. Encoded protein: CATSRDLLAPPPHLNSPLHF.

This clonotype was counted many times. The chain recombines TRBV20-1 with TRBJ2-2, with D possibly TRBD2 on 6 matching bases. CDR1 is DFQATT and CDR2 is SNEGSKA in the germline V gene (reference sequence). The CDR3 spans 15 residues. Trimming left V 3 bases short and J 4 bases short, with 15 bases between. The CDR3 is CSARTRPAGTGELFF. For the CDR3, the DNA is TGCAGTGCTAGGACTAGACCCGCGGGCACCGGGGAGCTGTTTTTT.

There are a few counts of this clonotype. This sequence joins TRBV5-4 and TRBJ2-1; D is unclear. The CDR3 has 14 amino acids. V lost 0 bases to trimming and J lost 6 bases, with 10 bases between them. Germline V CDR1 and CDR2: SGHNT, YYREEE (reference sequence). The CDR3 region is CASSLGLGSNEQFF. The DNA of the CDR3 is TGTGCCAGCAGCTTGGGGCTGGGGTCCAATGAGCAGTTCTTC.

V usage is TRBV18 and J usage is TRBJ1-1, with TRBD1 as a possible D gene (6 bases). This CDR3 comprises 16 residues. V lost 8 bases, J lost 0 bases, and 19 bases lay in between. Germline loops: CDR1 KGHSH, CDR2 LQKENI. CDR3 bases: TGTGCCAGCCGCCTAAGACAGGAGTCCATGAACACTGAAGCTTTCTTT. Protein product: CASRLRQESMNTEAFF.

The chain links TRBV6-5 to TRBJ1-2, with 8 bases identical to TRBD1. CDR1 MNHEY and CDR2 SVGAGI come from the germline V gene. There are 17 residues in the CDR3. The trim removed 5 bases at V and 5 bases at J, leaving 16 bases unmatched. CDR3 in amino acids: CASSHERDRPYPYGYTF. The CDR3 nucleotides are TGTGCCAGCAGTCACGAGAGGGACAGGCCATACCCTTATGGCTACACCTTC.

This chain joins TRBV20-1 and TRBJ2-7, with D perhaps matching TRBD1 or TRBD2 (5 bases each). CDR1 is DFQATT and CDR2 is SNEGSKA in the germline V gene (reference sequence). Trimming pared 2 bases from V and 0 bases from J, leaving 23 bases between. This CDR3 region has 18 residues. As DNA, the CDR3 is TGCAGTGCTAGACCTTACCATTCCGGGACGGGCAGCTCCTACGAGCAGTACTTC. Its translation is CSARPYHSGTGSSYEQYF.

DNA for the CDR3: TGTGCCAGCAGTTACTCCCCGACGGGTGGCGAAGCTTTCTTT. It is translated as CASSYSPTGGEAFF. The chain is built from TRBV6-5 and TRBJ1-1; D not resolved. Trimming left V 0 bases short and J 8 bases short, with 13 bases between. The CDR3 has 14 residues. CDR1 MNHEY and CDR2 SVGAGI come from the germline V gene.

The chain recombines TRBV18 with TRBJ1-1; a possible D gene is TRBD1 (5 bases). The CDR3 has 18 residues. Germline CDR1 and CDR2: KGHSH and LQKENI. V dropped 3 bases and J dropped 0 bases, with 20 bases sitting between them. CDR3 residues: CASSPTSGPQTLNTEAFF. DNA of the CDR3: TGTGCCAGCTCACCCACCTCGGGGCCTCAAACACTGAACACTGAAGCTTTCTTT. The entire variable domain, with the rest obtained from reference TRBV18 and TRBJ1-1, is as follows: NAGVMQNPRHLVRRRGQEARLRCSPMKGHSHVYWYRQLPEEGLKFMVYLQKENIIDESGMPKERFSAEFPKEGPSILRIQQVVRGDSAAYFCASSPTSGPQTLNTEAFFGQGTRLTVV.

In this sample, this clonotype turned up many times. CDR3 bases: TGCAGTGCTAGGAGCGGCGGGGGGCCTGTATCCTACGAGCAGTACTTC. Residues: CSARSGGGPVSYEQYF. The V call is TRBV20-1, the J call TRBJ2-7; 8 nucleotides agree with TRBD2. The ends lost 3 bases at V and 1 base at J; junction bases unmatched: 11. CDR3 length: 16 residues. Looked up from germline, CDR1 is DFQATT and CDR2 is SNEGSKA (reference sequence).

The chain uses TRBV3-1 and TRBJ2-7; no reliable D call. The V end was cut by 3 bases, the J end by 0 bases, with 6 bases between. The germline gives CDR1 LGHDT, CDR2 YNNKEL (reference sequence). CDR3 length: 13 amino acids. Written as DNA, the CDR3 is TGTGCCAGCAGCCACGGGCACTCCTACGAGCAGTACTTC. This codes for CASSHGHSYEQYF.

The chain uses TRBV5-1 and TRBJ1-3; no clear D. The CDR3 length is 12 residues. V gave up 3 bases and J gave up 4 bases, with 5 bases separating them. The germline V gene encodes CDR1 SGHRS and CDR2 YFSETQ. For the CDR3, the DNA is TGCGCCAGCAGCTCACAGGGAAACACCATATATTTT. Its protein product is CASSSQGNTIYF.

This rearrangement joins TRBV20-1 to TRBJ2-3; perhaps TRBD1 as D (6 bases). Germline V gene lookup returns CDR1 DFQATT and CDR2 SNEGSKA (reference sequence). The germline V and J ends were trimmed by 3 bases and 6 bases, with 13 bases remaining between them. The CDR3 is 13 amino acids. CDR3 coding DNA: TGCAGTGCTAGCCCAGGGCAGGGGGATACGCAGTATTTT. As protein: CSASPGQGDTQYF.

This clonotype was seen many times. The gene calls are TRBV27 and TRBJ1-6, with D perhaps matching TRBD1 (5 bases). Germline V CDR1 and CDR2: MNHEY, SMNVEV (reference sequence). This CDR3 is built from 15 residues. Trimming shortened V by 6 bases and J by 1 base, and 10 bases separated the two germline ends. CDR3 protein: CASRSDISYNSPLHF. CDR3 DNA sequence: TGTGCCAGCAGATCGGACATATCCTATAATTCACCCCTCCACTTT.

Ten or more counts support this clonotype. V is TRBV7-9 and J is TRBJ1-6, with 7 bases that match TRBD1. The CDR3 runs 15 residues. Trimming cost V 1 base and J 7 bases; bases outside gene matches: 4. Germline values: CDR1 SEHNR, CDR2 FQNEAQ (reference sequence). The CDR3 loop is CASSLVPGGNSPLHF. CDR3 DNA: TGTGCCAGCAGCTTAGTTCCAGGGGGGAATTCACCCCTCCACTTT.

This clonotype was counted at least ten times. The chain joins TRBV3-1 to TRBJ1-1, with TRBD1 as a possible D gene (6 bases). Germline CDR1 LGHDT, CDR2 YNNKEL (reference sequence). Trimming left V 7 bases short and J 5 bases short, with 14 bases between. This CDR3 has 13 amino acids. CDR3 bases: TGTGCCAGCACCCCAGGGGCGCGTACTGAAGCTTTCTTT. Translating it yields CASTPGARTEAFF.

The rearrangement joins TRBV7-2 to TRBJ1-5; 8 bases agree with TRBD1. CDR1 is SGHTA and CDR2 is FQGNSA in the germline V gene. The V gene end was trimmed by 2 bases and the J gene end by 4 bases; junction bases not matched to a gene: 4. The CDR3 contains 15 residues. CDR3 in DNA: TGTGCCAGCAGCTTACCAACAGGGGGAAATCAGCCCCAGCATTTT. Its protein product is CASSLPTGGNQPQHF.

Points on this clonotype: Compared with germline, one end of the junction differs, possibly owing to a read error. V is TRBV7-7 and J is TRBJ2-7; D is undetermined. This CDR3 region has 13 residues. Per the germline V gene, CDR1 is SSHAT and CDR2 is FNYEAQ (reference sequence). This chain's CDR3 is CASSQNPGGEQYF. The CDR3 region has the DNA TGTGCTAGCAGCCAAAACCCTGGTGGGGAGCAGTACTTC.

This clonotype appeared a few times. The chain couples TRBV6-2 or TRBV6-3 to TRBJ2-7; no clear D gene. The CDR3 totals 19 residues. Trimming stripped 4 bases from V and 0 bases from J, with 25 bases between. Germline V gene sequence: CDR1 MNHEY, CDR2 SVGEGT. The CDR3 protein is CASSFLLDSASAGSYEQYF. CDR3 sequence (DNA): TGTGCCAGCAGTTTCCTGCTTGATTCGGCATCGGCCGGCTCCTACGAGCAGTACTTC.

Many counts were recorded for this clonotype. CDR3 in amino acids: CASSLGRGGIQYF. CDR3 coding DNA: TGTGCCAGCAGTTTAGGGCGGGGCGGCATTCAGTACTTC. This rearrangement joins TRBV12-3 or TRBV12-4 to TRBJ2-4, with D possibly being TRBD2 (6 bases). The V and J ends lost 1 base and 9 bases respectively, with 10 bases between them. The CDR3 runs 13 residues.

This clonotype has a handful of counts. The rearrangement joins TRBV5-1 to TRBJ2-5; 12 bases line up with TRBD2. Germline loops: CDR1 SGHRS, CDR2 YFSETQ. V dropped 3 bases and J dropped 2; count of bases not matched to a gene: 8. The CDR3 length is 17 residues. CDR3 nucleotides: TGCGCCAGCAGCTCAGCCGGGACTAGCGGGCTACAAGAGACCCAGTACTTC. Its translation is CASSSAGTSGLQETQYF. The whole variable domain, filled in from reference TRBV5-1 and TRBJ2-5, reads KAGVTQTPRYLIKTRGQQVTLSCSPISGHRSVSWYQQTPGQGLQFLFEYFSETQRNKGNFPGRFSGRQFSNSRSEMNVSTLELGDSALYLCASSSAGTSGLQETQYFGPGTRLLVL.

This clonotype was seen repeatedly, ten times or more. The chain employs TRBV12-3 or TRBV12-4 and TRBJ1-4; D remains unclear. This CDR3 contains 11 residues. V lost 3 bases and J 8 bases, leaving 4 bases between the germline ends. CDR3 loop: CASSFGEKLFF. The DNA of the CDR3 is TGTGCCAGCAGTTTCGGGGAAAAACTGTTTTTT.

This clonotype occurred a few times. V is TRBV7-6 and J is TRBJ2-7; 8 nucleotides agree with TRBD2. The CDR3 loop spans 13 amino acids. V lost 4 bases to trimming and J lost 7 bases; unmatched junction nucleotides: 6. In germline, CDR1 is SGHVS, CDR2 FNYEAQ. CDR3 amino acids: CASSSGGAGEQYF. CDR3 nucleotides: TGTGCCAGCAGCTCCGGGGGGGCTGGTGAGCAGTACTTC.

The chain has TRBV6-6 and TRBJ2-4; possible D gene TRBD2, 5 bases. The CDR3 length is 15 residues. Germline V gene data show CDR1 as MNHNY and CDR2 as SVGAGI (reference sequence). V lost 6 bases, J lost 0 bases, and 12 bases lay in between. The CDR3 reads CASRGVFLAKNIQYF. CDR3 coding DNA: TGTGCCAGCAGGGGAGTCTTCCTAGCCAAAAACATTCAGTACTTC.

This chain joins TRBV7-2 and TRBJ1-2; D gene ambiguous. CDR3 length equals 11 residues. The V end was cut by 5 bases, the J end by 7 bases, with 8 bases between. Germline lookup yields CDR1 SGHTA and CDR2 FQGNSA. The CDR3 protein is CASSEMSGYTF. The CDR3 region has the DNA TGTGCCAGCAGCGAGATGAGTGGCTACACCTTC.

This clonotype was detected many times. The chain has TRBV6-2 or TRBV6-3 and TRBJ2-6; no definite D call. Deletions cut 4 bases from V and 2 bases from J, with 9 bases between. CDR1 and CDR2 (germline): MNHEY, SVGEGT. The CDR3 totals 15 residues. This chain's CDR3 is CASSWSWAGANVLTF. The CDR3 coding sequence is TGTGCCAGCAGTTGGTCGTGGGCTGGGGCCAACGTCCTGACTTTC.

This chain uses TRBV19 with TRBJ2-2; 10 nucleotides line up with TRBD2. The CDR3 contains 16 residues. J lost 4 bases, V lost 2 bases, and 4 bases had no gene match. The germline gives CDR1 LNHDA, CDR2 SQIVND (reference sequence). In DNA, the CDR3 is TGTGCCAGTAGTATACCGGCTAGCGGGGGCACCGGGGAGCTGTTTTTT. It is translated as CASSIPASGGTGELFF.